This is a list of T cell receptor beta chains from one sample in a study of T cell responses to AZD1222 COVID-19 vaccine. Generated by immunoSEQ multiplex PCR, the TCRdb table keeps only in-frame clones and is missing some. The sample contains approximately 170,000 clones, about 86% of which appear only once. This specimen was peripheral blood, taken 28 days after the second AZD1222 dose. These receptors all come from an adult who received the AZD1222 COVID-19 vaccine. CDR3s include the opening cysteine and the closing phenylalanine or tryptophan. A D gene is named only where the DNA matches it firmly. A clone size is listed for some rows: how often the clone was seen (once, few, many), or a class if it is expanded.

d_gene	v_gene	j_gene	abundance	CDR3nt	CDR3aa
-	TRBV6-5	TRBJ1-2	-	TGTGCCAGCAGCCGGGGGGGCTATGGCTACACCTTC	CASSRGGYGYTF
-	TRBV7-9	TRBJ2-7	-	TGTGCCAGCAGCTGGCAGGGGTTTGAGCAGTACTTC	CASSWQGFEQYF
TRBD1	TRBV10-3	TRBJ1-1	-	TGTGCCATCAGTCGGAGGCAGGGGGAAGGAGAAGCTTTCTTT	CAISRRQGEGEAFF
TRBD1	TRBV15	TRBJ2-7	-	TGTGCCACCAGCAGTGGGGACAGACCATACGAGCAGTACTTC	CATSSGDRPYEQYF
TRBD1	TRBV5-1	TRBJ1-1	-	TGCGCCAGCAGCACCAGACAGGGGTCGGAAACTGAAGCTTTCTTT	CASSTRQGSETEAFF
-	TRBV18	TRBJ1-2	many	TGTGCCAGCTCACCATCGTCGGGCAACTATGGCTACACCTTC	CASSPSSGNYGYTF
TRBD1	TRBV7-8	TRBJ2-7	-	TGTGCCAGCAGCTTAGGCACAGGGGCTCGGGAGCAGTACTTC	CASSLGTGAREQYF
-	TRBV7-3	TRBJ2-3	-	TGTGCCAGCAGCTTAGTAGGTGGAGATACGCAGTATTTT	CASSLVGGDTQYF
-	TRBV11-2	TRBJ2-7	-	TGTGCCAGCAGCTTAGCGGGCCGACCCCTGGACGAGCAGTACTTC	CASSLAGRPLDEQYF
-	TRBV20-1	TRBJ2-3	-	TGCAGTGCTAGAGATGAAATAGTACGGTATTTT	CSARDEIVRYF
-	TRBV19	TRBJ1-5	-	TGTGCCAGTAGTATCCTGGGCTGGGGTGGAAGCAATCAGCCCCAGCATTTT	CASSILGWGGSNQPQHF
TRBD1	TRBV19	TRBJ2-1	-	TGTGCCAGTAGTATAGATGCCGGGACAGGAGTCAATGAGCAGTTCTTC	CASSIDAGTGVNEQFF
TRBD1	TRBV5-1	TRBJ2-7	once	TGCGCCAGCAGCCGGCCGGGACAGGGGATCCACGAGCAGTACTTC	CASSRPGQGIHEQYF
-	TRBV3-1/TRBV3-2	TRBJ1-3	-	TGTGCCAGCAGCCCGTTTCTCGGCTCCTCTGGAAACACCATATATTTT	CASSPFLGSSGNTIYF
TRBD1	TRBV6-2/TRBV6-3	TRBJ2-1	-	TGTGCCAGCAGTTACAGGACAGGGTACAATGAGCAGTTCTTC	CASSYRTGYNEQFF
-	TRBV19	TRBJ1-5	-	TGTGCCAGTAGTATTGACAGGTATCAGCCCCAGCATTTT	CASSIDRYQPQHF
-	TRBV7-3	TRBJ1-5	-	TGTGCCAGCAGCTTAACGGGGGATCAGCCCCAGCATTTT	CASSLTGDQPQHF
-	TRBV5-1	TRBJ1-6	-	TGCGCCAGCAGCTCGGGCCTCAAGGGGGTCAATAATTCACCCCTCCACTTT	CASSSGLKGVNNSPLHF
-	TRBV28	TRBJ2-7	few	TGTGCCAGCAGTTTCGACAGTTTTACCTCCTACGAGCAGTACTTC	CASSFDSFTSYEQYF
-	TRBV7-8	TRBJ2-7	once	TGTGCCAGCAGCTTACTGACAGGACTGAAGGAGCAGTACTTC	CASSLLTGLKEQYF
-	TRBV11-2	TRBJ2-1	-	TGTGCCAGCACCCTAGGGTCGGGTAGGACTGAGCAGTTCTTC	CASTLGSGRTEQFF
-	TRBV12-3/TRBV12-4	TRBJ1-2	-	TGTGCCAGCAGTTTCAAACAGACCTATGGCTACACCTTC	CASSFKQTYGYTF
-	TRBV3-1/TRBV3-2	TRBJ2-2	-	TGTGCCAGCAGCCAAGCCTCGGGGGTCACCGGGGAGCTGTTTTTT	CASSQASGVTGELFF
-	TRBV29-1	TRBJ2-7	-	TGCAGCGTTGGGGACCCCGGCGAGCAGTACTTC	CSVGDPGEQYF
-	TRBV6-1	TRBJ2-5	-	TGTGCCAGCAGTGAAGCTAGAGGACAAGAGACCCAGTACTTC	CASSEARGQETQYF
TRBD1	TRBV7-7	TRBJ2-7	-	TGTGCTAGCAGCTTCGGACAGGGGACCTCCTACGAGCAGTACTTC	CASSFGQGTSYEQYF
TRBD2	TRBV30	TRBJ2-1	-	TGTGCCTGGACTAGCGGGGGGGCCGGGCAGTTCTTC	CAWTSGGAGQFF
TRBD2	TRBV5-1	TRBJ2-6	-	TGCGCCAGCAGCTTCCTAGCGGGGATCTCTGGGGCCAACGTCCTGACTTTC	CASSFLAGISGANVLTF
-	TRBV6-5	TRBJ2-7	-	TGTGCCAGCAGGTCGCGGGACGGTACCTACGAGCAGTACTTC	CASRSRDGTYEQYF
TRBD1	TRBV2	TRBJ1-1	-	TGTGCCAGCCGGGGGACAGAGAACACTGAAGCTTTCTTT	CASRGTENTEAFF